The 21 T cell receptor beta chains below all came from one sample that was sequenced in a study of T cell responses to AZD1222 COVID-19 vaccine (dated by TCRdb to the early 2020s). Library preparation used the immunoSEQ multiplex PCR assay. TCRdb carries this immuneACCESS record with in-frame sequences only. Its versions omit some clonotypes, under half of them owing to an unresolved V gene in the studies checked, with the rest unexplained. Across this sample there are approximately 110,000 clones, with roughly 84% seen only once. Of the sample, approximately 1.2% falls within the top ten clones. The sample's time point label, decoded: baseline before first vaccination. This specimen consisted of peripheral blood, obtained on day 0 of AZD1222 vaccination. These receptors were taken from an adult in good health.

The sample holds a few counts of this clone. The chain employs TRBV4-1 and TRBJ2-7, with a possible D match to TRBD2 (5 bases). The CDR3 runs to 12 residues. Deletions cut 4 bases from V and 7 bases from J, with 11 bases between. Looked up from germline, CDR1 is MGHRA and CDR2 is YSYEKL. The CDR3 DNA reads TGCGCCAGCAGCCGTACCGGAGGTGAGCAGTACTTC. Encoded protein: CASSRTGGEQYF.

A remark on this clone: Other DNA sequences from this sample encode an identical CDR3 as well. The CDR3 sequence is CSAENTEAFF. In nucleotides, the CDR3 is TGCAGCGCTGAGAACACTGAAGCTTTCTTT. The V and J genes are TRBV29-1 and TRBJ1-1; D uncertain. The CDR3 has 10 residues. Trimming shortened V by 7 bases and J by 1 base, and 4 bases separated the two germline ends. Per germline, CDR1 SQVTM and CDR2 ANQGSEA.

The gene calls are TRBV3-1 (or the pseudogene TRBV3-2) and TRBJ2-7; 7 nucleotides line up with TRBD1. This CDR3 has 12 residues. Germline trimming cut 3 bases from V and 4 bases from J; bases unmatched to any gene: 0. Germline V gene data show CDR1 as LGHDT and CDR2 as YNNKEL (reference sequence). The CDR3 reads CASSQTGYEQYF. The CDR3 bases are TGTGCCAGCAGCCAGACAGGGTACGAGCAGTACTTC.

This chain links TRBV18 with TRBJ1-1; 7 bases are a match to TRBD1. Trimming cost V 8 bases and J 3 bases; bases outside gene matches: 6. Germline V gives CDR1 KGHSH, CDR2 LQKENI. The CDR3 consists of 13 residues. CDR3 region: CASRDRADTEAFF. For the CDR3, the DNA is TGTGCCAGCCGTGACAGGGCGGACACTGAAGCTTTCTTT. The variable domain in full, completed from reference TRBV18 and TRBJ1-1, reads NAGVMQNPRHLVRRRGQEARLRCSPMKGHSHVYWYRQLPEEGLKFMVYLQKENIIDESGMPKERFSAEFPKEGPSILRIQQVVRGDSAAYFCASRDRADTEAFFGQGTRLTVV.

This clone was picked up one time. The chain employs TRBV5-1 and TRBJ2-3, with TRBD2 identical over 12 bases. Germline V gives CDR1 SGHRS, CDR2 YFSETQ. The CDR3 runs 17 residues. V lost 5 bases and J lost 3; bases outside the gene matches: 10. The CDR3 DNA reads as TGCGCCAGCAGGACCTCGACTAGCGGGGGACCAACAGATACGCAGTATTTT. Its protein product is CASRTSTSGGPTDTQYF. Full variable domain (rest looked up from reference TRBV5-1 and TRBJ2-3): KAGVTQTPRYLIKTRGQQVTLSCSPISGHRSVSWYQQTPGQGLQFLFEYFSETQRNKGNFPGRFSGRQFSNSRSEMNVSTLELGDSALYLCASRTSTSGGPTDTQYFGPGTRLTVL.

The chain is built from TRBV3-1 (or the pseudogene TRBV3-2) and TRBJ1-3; possible D gene TRBD1, 6 bases. Germline lookup yields CDR1 LGHDT and CDR2 YNNKEL (reference sequence). The CDR3 runs to 18 residues. Trimming pared 3 bases from V and 7 bases from J, leaving 25 bases between. The CDR3 loop is CASSHLPPGPGAPNTIYF. CDR3 in DNA: TGTGCCAGCAGCCATCTCCCGCCGGGACCGGGGGCCCCTAACACCATATATTTT.

The genes are TRBV18 and TRBJ1-1; no reliable D call. In germline, CDR1 is KGHSH, CDR2 LQKENI. There are 17 residues in the CDR3. V lost 0 bases, J lost 3 bases, and 17 bases lay in between. DNA for the CDR3: TGTGCCAGCTCACCACCGAATAGGAACGTAAGGGACACTGAAGCTTTCTTT. It encodes CASSPPNRNVRDTEAFF.

This sequence joins TRBV2 and TRBJ2-7; 9 bases line up with TRBD1. V was clipped by 4 bases and J by 11 bases; unmatched bases: 3. CDR1 and CDR2 (germline): SNHLY, FYNNEI. This CDR3 has 11 residues. The DNA of the CDR3 is TGTGCCAGCAGTGTAGGGGACAGGGAGTACTTC. Its protein is CASSVGDREYF.

The chain is built from TRBV19 and TRBJ1-1; a weak D match, TRBD1 (6 bases). V lost 2 bases, J lost 4 bases, and 14 bases lay in between. CDR3 length: 15 residues. The germline CDR1 and CDR2 sequences are LNHDA and SQIVND (reference sequence). CDR3 region: CASSINRERGTEAFF. The CDR3 nucleotides are TGTGCCAGTAGTATAAACAGGGAAAGGGGCACTGAAGCTTTCTTT.

This chain uses TRBV7-2 with TRBJ1-2; 8 bases map to TRBD1. V lost 4 bases to trimming and J lost 8 bases; unmatched junction nucleotides: 9. Germline CDR1 and CDR2: SGHTA and FQGNSA. The CDR3 spans 14 residues. CDR3 sequence: CASSYGQGSGGYTF. CDR3 DNA sequence: TGTGCCAGCAGCTACGGACAGGGATCAGGGGGCTACACCTTC.

The gene calls are TRBV4-3 and TRBJ1-2; D is unclear. The CDR3 spans 13 residues. Trimming cost V 4 bases and J 8 bases, with 14 bases left between them. The germline CDR1 and CDR2 sequences are LGHNA and YSLEER. The CDR3 nucleotides read TGCGCCAGCAGCCCCCGACCCGGCGAGGGCTACACCTTC. It codes for CASSPRPGEGYTF.

The chain joins TRBV7-6 to TRBJ2-3; D uncertain. This CDR3 contains 15 residues. CDR1 SGHVS and CDR2 FNYEAQ come from the germline V gene. Trimming removed 1 base at V and 1 base at J, with 9 bases between. DNA of the CDR3: TGTGCCAGCAGCTTAGGGCCATTGCGCACAGATACGCAGTATTTT. Translation gives CASSLGPLRTDTQYF.

V is TRBV5-6 and J is TRBJ1-5, with unresolved D. The CDR3 covers 16 residues. Trimming took off 2 bases at V and 2 bases at J, with 14 bases between the two ends. CDR1 SGHDT and CDR2 YYEEEE come from the germline V gene. CDR3 in amino acids: CASSLTLGRGNQPQHF. CDR3 sequence (DNA): TGTGCCAGCAGCTTAACGTTAGGGCGCGGCAATCAGCCCCAGCATTTT.

The chain links TRBV7-9 to TRBJ2-1, with 13 bases that match TRBD2. J was trimmed by 10 bases and V by 5 bases; bases with no gene match: 8. Germline V gives CDR1 SEHNR, CDR2 FQNEAQ (reference sequence). The CDR3 extends over 15 amino acids. The CDR3 reads CASSLGLAGKKEQFF. In DNA form, the CDR3 reads TGTGCCAGCAGCCTGGGACTAGCGGGGAAGAAAGAGCAGTTCTTC.

This chain connects TRBV3-1 (or the pseudogene TRBV3-2) to TRBJ1-1; D is unclear. Germline CDR1 and CDR2: LGHDT and YNNKEL (reference sequence). The CDR3 spans 15 residues. V shed 1 base and J shed 1 base, with 10 bases lying between them. CDR3 protein: CASSQVLGGNTEAFF. For the CDR3, the DNA is TGTGCCAGCAGCCAAGTTTTGGGAGGGAACACTGAAGCTTTCTTT.

The genes are TRBV11-2 and TRBJ2-5; D could derive from TRBD1 or TRBD2 (5 bases each). Germline V lookup: CDR1 SGHAT, CDR2 FQNNGV. CDR3 length: 14 residues. The V end lost 5 bases, the J end lost 5 bases, and 15 bases lay between the germline ends. Here the CDR3 reads CASSLSRWGETQYF. In nucleotides, the CDR3 is TGTGCCAGCAGCCTCTCCCGGTGGGGGGAGACCCAGTACTTC.

The CDR3 loop reads CASRPAGGGNQPQHF. The CDR3 DNA sequence: TGTGCCAGCAGACCCGCCGGGGGGGGCAATCAGCCCCAGCATTTT. The chain has TRBV6-5 and TRBJ1-5; TRBD1 might be the D (5 bases). Trimming shortened V by 6 bases and J by 2 bases, and 14 bases separated the two germline ends. The CDR3 extends over 15 amino acids. Germline V gene lookup returns CDR1 MNHEY and CDR2 SVGAGI.

This clone was recorded only once. The chain recombines TRBV12-3 or TRBV12-4 with TRBJ2-7; the D is unclear. V was clipped by 8 bases and J by 4 bases, with 12 bases between them. The CDR3 is 12 residues long. The CDR3 sequence is CASGPAYYEQYF. CDR3 sequence (DNA): TGTGCCAGCGGGCCCGCGTATTACGAGCAGTACTTC.

This chain uses TRBV25-1 with TRBJ1-2; D possibly corresponds to TRBD1 (5 bases). Germline V gene sequence: CDR1 MGHDK, CDR2 SYGVNS. The CDR3 is 10 amino acids. The V and J ends lost 6 bases and 6 bases respectively, with 5 bases between them. The chain's CDR3 is CASRGDGYTF. The CDR3 nucleotides are TGTGCCAGCAGGGGGGATGGCTACACCTTC.

J is TRBJ1-1 and V is TRBV2, with TRBD1 matching over 7 bases. CDR3 length: 13 residues. With V trimmed by 6 bases and J by 4 bases, 5 bases remained unmatched. Germline lookup yields CDR1 SNHLY and CDR2 FYNNEI. CDR3 in DNA: TGTGCCAGCAGGGAACAGGGGATCACTGAAGCTTTCTTT. Translated: CASREQGITEAFF.

This chain links TRBV5-4 with TRBJ2-5; the match to TRBD2 covers 7 bases. The germline V gene encodes CDR1 SGHNT and CDR2 YYREEE (reference sequence). J lost 2 bases, V lost 6 bases, and 10 bases had no gene match. The CDR3 spans 15 residues. CDR3 nucleotide sequence: TGTGCCAGCACCCAAGGCCCGGGGGGACAAGAGACCCAGTACTTC. Protein sequence: CASTQGPGGQETQYF.